This T cell receptor beta chain was sequenced for a study of regulatory T cells in long-lasting Graves disease. CDR3 regions were amplified by Arm-PCR using iRepertoire HTBI primers to build TCR beta libraries. MiXCR was run by TCRdb on the multiplex PCR reads, yielding one entry per CDR3 protein. This table holds about 430,000 distinct CDR3 sequences, roughly 23% found once. V was clipped by 10 bases and J by 7 bases, with 16 bases between them. Germline V lookup: CDR1 MGHDK, CDR2 SYGVNS. CDR3 length: 12 amino acids. The time point denotes: persistent/refractory GD, antithyroid drugs over 5 years with positive TRAb. Isolated PBMC RNA provided the starting material for the TCR library.

The TCR sequence derives from a female donor with Graves disease. This chain joins TRBV25-1 and TRBJ1-1; possible D gene TRBD1, 5 bases. The sequences come from peripheral blood mononuclear cells (PBMCs), collected when the disease was refractory, from a patient treated with antithyroid drugs. CDR3 sequence (DNA): TGTGCCACTCGCCCGGCAGGGATTGAAGCTTTCTTT. It yields the protein CATRPAGIEAFF.